The entry below describes one T cell receptor (beta chain). The data are from a study of OX40 agonist ivuxolimab in advanced cancers. The germline gives CDR1 SEHNR, CDR2 FQNEAQ (reference sequence). CDR3 size: 18 residues. Trimming cost V 1 base and J 5 bases; bases outside gene matches: 9. Clones were read by immunoSEQ multiplex PCR, and TCRdb kept only the in-frame ones, dropping some. In the table there are roughly 60,000 clones, approximately 86% of which are singletons. This receptor was taken from an adult with an advanced solid tumor such as melanoma, head and neck, liver or kidney cancer. The chain recombines TRBV7-9 with TRBJ2-2, with 11 positions matching TRBD2. Sequences were derived from CD4+ or CD8+ T cells sorted from blood, sampled in a trial of the OX40 agonist ivuxolimab. CDR3 in DNA: TGTGCCAGCAGCTTAGTGGGCCTAGCGGGAGGAGATACCGGGGAGCTGTTTTTT. This encodes CASSLVGLAGGDTGELFF.